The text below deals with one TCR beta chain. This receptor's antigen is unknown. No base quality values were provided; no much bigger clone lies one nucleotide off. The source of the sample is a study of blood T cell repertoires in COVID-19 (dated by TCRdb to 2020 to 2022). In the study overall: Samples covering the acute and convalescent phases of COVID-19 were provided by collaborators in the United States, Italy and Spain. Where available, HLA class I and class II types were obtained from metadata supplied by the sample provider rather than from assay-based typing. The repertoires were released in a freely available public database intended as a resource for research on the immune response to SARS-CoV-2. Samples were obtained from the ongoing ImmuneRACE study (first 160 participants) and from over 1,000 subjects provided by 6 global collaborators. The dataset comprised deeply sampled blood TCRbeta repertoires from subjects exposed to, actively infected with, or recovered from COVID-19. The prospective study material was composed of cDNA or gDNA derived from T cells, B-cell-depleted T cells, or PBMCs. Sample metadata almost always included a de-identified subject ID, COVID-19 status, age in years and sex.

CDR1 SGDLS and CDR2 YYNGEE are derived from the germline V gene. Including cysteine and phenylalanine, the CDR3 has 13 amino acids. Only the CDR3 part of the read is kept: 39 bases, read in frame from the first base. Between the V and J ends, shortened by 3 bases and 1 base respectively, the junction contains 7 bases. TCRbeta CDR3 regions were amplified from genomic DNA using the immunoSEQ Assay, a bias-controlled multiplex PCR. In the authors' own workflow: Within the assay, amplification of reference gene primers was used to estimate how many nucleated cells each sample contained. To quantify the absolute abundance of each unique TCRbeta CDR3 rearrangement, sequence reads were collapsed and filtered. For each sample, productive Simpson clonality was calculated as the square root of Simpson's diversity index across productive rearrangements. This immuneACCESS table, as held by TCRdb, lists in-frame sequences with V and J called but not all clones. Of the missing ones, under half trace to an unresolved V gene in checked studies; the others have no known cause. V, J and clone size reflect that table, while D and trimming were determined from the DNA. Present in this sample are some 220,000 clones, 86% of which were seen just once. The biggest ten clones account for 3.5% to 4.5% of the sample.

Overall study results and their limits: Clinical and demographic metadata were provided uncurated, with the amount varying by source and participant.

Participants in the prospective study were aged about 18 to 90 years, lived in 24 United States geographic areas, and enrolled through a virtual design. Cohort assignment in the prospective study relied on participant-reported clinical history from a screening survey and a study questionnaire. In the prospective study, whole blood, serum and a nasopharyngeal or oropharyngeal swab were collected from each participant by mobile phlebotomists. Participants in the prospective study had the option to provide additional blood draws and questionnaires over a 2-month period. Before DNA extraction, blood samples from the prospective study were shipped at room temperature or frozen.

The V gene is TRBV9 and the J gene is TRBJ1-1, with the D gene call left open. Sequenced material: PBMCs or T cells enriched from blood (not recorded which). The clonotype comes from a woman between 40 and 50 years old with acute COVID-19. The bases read TGTGCCAGCAGCGGCGGGTGGAACACTGAAGCTTTCTTT. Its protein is CASSGGWNTEAFF.